What follows describes a single T cell receptor (beta chain). These data belong to a study of TIL therapy for anti-PD-1-resistant metastatic lung cancer. Study in general: Median tumor mutation burden was under 1.9 mutations per megabase.

The CDR3 totals 18 residues. In germline, CDR1 is GTSNPN, CDR2 SVGIG (reference sequence). Trimming removed 2 bases from V and 0 bases from J, with 19 bases in between. The libraries were made with immunoSEQ v3. Survey-level samples got 1.5 million to 2.5 million read pairs; deep-level samples got roughly 4.5-6.5 million. The data were produced by immunoSEQ multiplex PCR, yet TCRdb's version contains in-frame clones alone and is incomplete. The sample shows about 59,000 clones, over 75% of them seen only once. Time point here: pre-treatment sample, taken before nivolumab and TIL therapy. Enrollment ran from October 2017 to January 2020.

This TCR derives from a person between 25 and 79 years old with non-small cell lung cancer. The V gene is TRBV30, the J gene TRBJ2-2; no reliable D call. The source material was blood, sampled at baseline. Here the CDR3 reads CAWSLRFRRIPNTGELFF. CDR3 sequence (DNA): TGTGCCTGGAGTCTACGGTTCCGCAGGATTCCGAACACCGGGGAGCTGTTTTTT.